This TCR beta chain was recorded in a study of CXCR3-negative and CXCR3-positive naive CD8 T cells. As for the study in general: The libraries together contributed about 135 million TRB reads, each supplying about 1.5 +/- 0.3 million.

Per the germline V gene, CDR1 is SEHNR and CDR2 is FQNEAQ (reference sequence). The CDR3 contains 17 residues. Definition of naive CD8+ T cells rested on a CD45RO-CCR7+CD27+CD95- profile. The libraries of TRB cDNA were prepared using 5' RACE with UMI labels. Each CDR3 protein gets one entry in TCRdb, which reprocessed the 5' RACE reads and gives no DNA. This listing includes 150,000 to 180,000 distinct CDR3 sequences. Regarding this clonotype: Its cognate antigen is unknown.

Points from the study as a whole: Naive cells positive for CXCR3 carried more hydrophobic TRB CDR3s than CXCR3-negative ones. Cryopreserved cells showed partially decreased CXCR3 expression, and most assays used fresh PBMCs.

Sequencing was done on a sample of naive CXCR3+ CD8+ T cells from blood. Subset of the sample: CD45RO-CCR7+CD27+CD95- naive CD8+ T cells expressing CXCR3 (TNR3+). This sequence joins TRBV7-9 and TRBJ2-1; TCRdb's D call, TRBD1, is unchecked because there is no DNA. The sequence was obtained from a human donor in good health. Some clones in this sample may be carry-over from other donors' samples. The chain's CDR3 is CASSLAPLIPKGDEQFF.